Following are 21 T cell receptor beta chains from one sample sequenced in a study of cytomegalovirus exposure and HLA in healthy donors. 60 Vbeta and 13 Jbeta primers were used in PCR. Method: immunoSEQ multiplex PCR; TCRdb's copy keeps in-frame clones and lacks some. Of about 130,000 clones in the sample, about four fifths are singletons; the top ten hold over 3%. The sequencing sample was made of PBMCs. These receptors came from a woman between 35 and 50 years old in good health and CMV-seropositive.

This chain links TRBV7-9 with TRBJ1-1; a possible D gene is TRBD1 (5 bases). Trimming removed 5 bases at V and 5 bases at J, with 15 bases between. The CDR3 totals 14 residues. Per germline, CDR1 SEHNR and CDR2 FQNEAQ (reference sequence). The CDR3 DNA follows: TGTGCCAGCAGCGCAGGGTTTGGGAAGACTGAAGCTTTCTTT. Translating it yields CASSAGFGKTEAFF.

The chain joins TRBV29-1 to TRBJ1-2; D possibly corresponds to TRBD1 (5 bases). CDR3 length equals 15 residues. CDR1 is SQVTM, CDR2 ANQGSEA, per germline. V lost 2 bases, J lost 0 bases, and 13 bases lay in between. Here the CDR3 reads CSVEPGQDTNYGYTF. The DNA of the CDR3 is TGCAGCGTTGAACCTGGACAAGACACTAACTATGGCTACACCTTC.

This rearrangement joins TRBV2 to TRBJ1-2; 8 positions agree with TRBD1. CDR3 length: 12 residues. The V gene's germline CDR1 is SNHLY and CDR2 FYNNEI. V lost 7 bases to trimming and J lost 12 bases; unmatched junction nucleotides: 10. The CDR3 DNA is TGTGCCAGCAAACGGACAGGGTATGAACACACCTTC. Translating gives CASKRTGYEHTF.

The V and J genes are TRBV2 and TRBJ1-1, with 7 bases aligning to TRBD1. Germline V gives CDR1 SNHLY, CDR2 FYNNEI. With V trimmed by 0 bases and J by 0 bases, 1 base remained unmatched. This CDR3 comprises 15 residues. The CDR3 nucleotides are TGTGCCAGCAGTGAAGCCCAGGGGGTGAACACTGAAGCTTTCTTT. Protein sequence: CASSEAQGVNTEAFF.

The chain carries TRBV2 and TRBJ2-2, with 7 bases lining up with TRBD2. This CDR3 is 14 amino acids long. Germline V gene sequence: CDR1 SNHLY, CDR2 FYNNEI. V lost 10 bases to trimming and J lost 3 bases; unmatched junction nucleotides: 8. The CDR3 DNA is TGTGCCACCCACCCTAGCGGATACACCGGGGAGCTGTTTTTT. Translated, it gives CATHPSGYTGELFF. The variable domain in full, with the rest retrieved from reference TRBV2 and TRBJ2-2, is EPEVTQTPSHQVTQMGQEVILRCVPISNHLYFYWYRQILGQKVEFLVSFYNNEISEKSEIFDDQFSVERPDGSNFTLKIRSTKLEDSAMYFCATHPSGYTGELFFGEGSRLTVL.

The chain links TRBV12-5 to TRBJ1-3; TRBD1 aligns across 7 bases. The CDR3 runs to 16 residues. The J segment lost 0 bases and the V segment lost 6 bases, leaving 8 bases of the junction unmatched. Looked up from germline, CDR1 is LGHNT and CDR2 is FRNRAP. The DNA for the CDR3 is TGTGCTAGTGGGAGGAGGGGGCCGAGCTCTGGAAACACCATATATTTT. Residues: CASGRRGPSSGNTIYF.

The chain combines TRBV7-2 with TRBJ2-1; possible D gene TRBD2, 6 bases. V lost 1 base to trimming and J lost 0 bases, with 16 bases between them. Germline-derived CDR1 and CDR2 are SGHTA and FQGNSA. The CDR3 consists of 18 residues. CDR3 bases: TGTGCCAGCAGCTTAGTTGGGTCGGGGAGGAGCTCCTACAATGAGCAGTTCTTC. The encoded protein is CASSLVGSGRSSYNEQFF.

The V and J genes are TRBV21-1 and TRBJ2-5; the table's D gene call, TRBD2, was not cross checked with the DNA. TRBV21-1 counts as a pseudogene. This CDR3 spans 12 amino acids. CDR3 residues: CASSKSQETQYF. DNA for the CDR3: TGTGCCAGCAGCAAATCGCAAGAGACCCAGTACTTC.

V is TRBV9 and J is TRBJ1-6, with 9 nucleotides matching TRBD1. The CDR3 runs to 16 residues. Per germline, CDR1 SGDLS and CDR2 YYNGEE. The junction had 8 bases not matched to a gene; V was cut back by 3 bases and J by 7 bases. The CDR3 loop reads CASSEPGQGVNSPLHF. The CDR3 coding sequence is TGTGCCAGCAGCGAACCGGGACAGGGTGTAAATTCACCCCTCCACTTT.

This rearrangement joins TRBV7-6 to TRBJ2-3; TRBD2 is a possible D gene (6 bases). V dropped 1 base and J dropped 0 bases, with 11 bases sitting between them. The germline gives CDR1 SGHVS, CDR2 FNYEAQ. CDR3 length: 16 amino acids. As DNA, the CDR3 is TGTGCCAGCAGCTTAGTGGCGGGAACTAGCACAGATACGCAGTATTTT. Protein sequence: CASSLVAGTSTDTQYF.

The V and J genes are TRBV9 and TRBJ2-5; D is perhaps TRBD2 (5 bases). This CDR3 comprises 15 residues. Germline values: CDR1 SGDLS, CDR2 YYNGEE. V was pared by 4 bases and J by 5 bases, with 18 bases between. The CDR3 coding sequence is TGTGCCAGCAGCACCGGCTTAGTTGGCGGGGAGACCCAGTACTTC. It yields the protein CASSTGLVGGETQYF.

This chain uses TRBV5-8 with TRBJ1-1; 9 nucleotides match TRBD1. Germline V gives CDR1 SGHTS, CDR2 YDEGEE. CDR3 length: 13 residues. V dropped 9 bases and J dropped 5; count of bases not matched to a gene: 8. Here the CDR3 reads CATINRGRTEAFF. The CDR3 region has the DNA TGTGCCACCATTAACAGGGGGCGGACTGAAGCTTTCTTT.

V usage is TRBV5-1 and J usage is TRBJ1-2; D is perhaps TRBD1 (6 bases). Germline-derived CDR1 and CDR2 are SGHRS and YFSETQ. Trimming cost V 4 bases and J 8 bases, with 9 bases left between them. The CDR3 is made up of 11 amino acids. CDR3 nucleotide sequence: TGCGCCAGCAGCCTGGGACACGGCTACACCTTC. Translation: CASSLGHGYTF.

This chain connects TRBV7-9 to TRBJ2-7; TRBD1 agrees at 7 bases. The CDR3 contains 15 residues. V lost 0 bases to trimming and J lost 2 bases; unmatched junction nucleotides: 4. Per the germline V gene, CDR1 is SEHNR and CDR2 is FQNEAQ (reference sequence). In DNA form, the CDR3 reads TGTGCCAGCAGCTTAGCGCAGGGGGTTGCCTACGAGCAGTACTTC. Translating it yields CASSLAQGVAYEQYF. The complete variable domain, with remaining parts taken from reference TRBV7-9 and TRBJ2-7, reads DTGVSQNPRHKITKRGQNVTFRCDPISEHNRLYWYRQTLGQGPEFLTYFQNEAQLEKSRLLSDRFSAERPKGSFSTLEIQRTEQGDSAMYLCASSLAQGVAYEQYFGPGTRLTVT.

The chain links TRBV5-4 to TRBJ2-7; 7 bases line up with TRBD2. With V trimmed by 1 base and J by 0 bases, 7 bases remained unmatched. Germline V gene data show CDR1 as SGHNT and CDR2 as YYREEE (reference sequence). This CDR3 contains 16 residues. This CDR3 reads CASSLKSGGSSYEQYF. The CDR3, as DNA: TGTGCCAGCAGCTTGAAGTCTGGCGGGAGCTCCTACGAGCAGTACTTC.

The rearrangement links TRBV4-3 to TRBJ2-5; a possible D gene is TRBD2 (6 bases). The ends were cut back, 4 bases at V and 3 bases at J, with 15 bases in the middle. Germline V CDR1 and CDR2: LGHNA, YSLEER. The CDR3 consists of 15 residues. The CDR3 DNA sequence: TGCGCCAGCAGCCGCCTACTAGCTGAAGAAGAGACCCAGTACTTC. Translating gives CASSRLLAEEETQYF.

This clone has more than one count but fewer than ten. The rearrangement links TRBV5-6 to TRBJ2-2; perhaps TRBD1 as D (5 bases). Germline lookup yields CDR1 SGHDT and CDR2 YYEEEE. CDR3 size: 15 residues. V gave up 4 bases and J gave up 4 bases, with 14 bases separating them. This chain's CDR3 is CASSGVLGLTGELFF. CDR3 bases: TGTGCCAGCAGCGGGGTGCTGGGGCTCACCGGGGAGCTGTTTTTT.

The chain is built from TRBV11-3 and TRBJ2-5; 7 bases line up with TRBD1. The J segment lost 2 bases and the V segment lost 3 bases, leaving 12 bases of the junction unmatched. CDR1 is SGHNT, CDR2 YENEEA, per germline. This CDR3 contains 17 residues. CDR3 nucleotide sequence: TGTGCCAGCAGCTTGGCCCTTCTGGGACAGACTCAAGAGACCCAGTACTTC. Encoded protein: CASSLALLGQTQETQYF.

The chain links TRBV5-1 to TRBJ2-5; TRBD2 aligns across 9 bases. The CDR3 runs 16 residues. Germline CDR1 is SGHRS and CDR2 is YFSETQ. Unmatched junction bases numbered 9, after V lost 4 bases and J lost 2 bases. CDR3 coding DNA: TGCGCCAGCAGCCGGGGGGCGGGGGGGCTGCAAGAGACCCAGTACTTC. Translating gives CASSRGAGGLQETQYF.

This chain joins TRBV5-1 and TRBJ1-1, with 9 bases matching TRBD1. The CDR3 is made up of 17 amino acids. Unmatched junction bases numbered 14, after V lost 4 bases and J lost 4 bases. Germline assignment: CDR1 SGHRS and CDR2 YFSETQ. The chain's CDR3 is CASSGSSNRGQSTEAFF. Here the CDR3 DNA reads TGCGCCAGCAGCGGATCATCCAACAGGGGGCAATCCACTGAAGCTTTCTTT.

This chain joins TRBV11-2 and TRBJ2-2; TRBD2 matches 12 bases. Per germline, CDR1 SGHAT and CDR2 FQNNGV. The CDR3 spans 16 residues. Trimming at V came to 5 bases and at J to 7 bases, leaving 8 bases not matched to a gene. The CDR3 protein is CASSPGLAGGVGELFF. The CDR3 nucleotides read TGTGCCAGCAGCCCGGGACTAGCGGGTGGGGTCGGGGAGCTGTTTTTT.